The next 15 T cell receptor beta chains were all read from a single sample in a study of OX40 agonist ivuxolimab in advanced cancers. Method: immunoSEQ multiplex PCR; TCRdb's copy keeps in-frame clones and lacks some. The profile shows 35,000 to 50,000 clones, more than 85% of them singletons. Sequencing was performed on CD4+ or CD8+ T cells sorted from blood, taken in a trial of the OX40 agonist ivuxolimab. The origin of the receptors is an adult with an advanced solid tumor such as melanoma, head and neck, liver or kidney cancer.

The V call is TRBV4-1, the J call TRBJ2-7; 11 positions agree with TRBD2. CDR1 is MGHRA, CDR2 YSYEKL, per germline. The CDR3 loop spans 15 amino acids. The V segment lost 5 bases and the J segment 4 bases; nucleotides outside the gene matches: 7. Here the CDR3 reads CASSLTGTSGYEQYF. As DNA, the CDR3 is TGCGCCAGCAGCTTAACCGGGACTAGCGGATACGAGCAGTACTTC.

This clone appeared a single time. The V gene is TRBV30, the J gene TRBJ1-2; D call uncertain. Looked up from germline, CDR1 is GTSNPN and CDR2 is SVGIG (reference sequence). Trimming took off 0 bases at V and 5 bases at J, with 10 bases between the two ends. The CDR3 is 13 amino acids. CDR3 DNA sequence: TGTGCCTGGAGTGTTTCGATTTTATATGGCTACACCTTC. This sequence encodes CAWSVSILYGYTF.

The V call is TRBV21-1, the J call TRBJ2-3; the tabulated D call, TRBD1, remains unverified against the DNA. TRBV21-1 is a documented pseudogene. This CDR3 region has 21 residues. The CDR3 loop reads CASSKRWGTGDPTERADTQYF. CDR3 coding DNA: TGTGCCAGCAGCAAACGATGGGGGACAGGGGACCCCACCGAGCGAGCAGATACGCAGTATTTT.

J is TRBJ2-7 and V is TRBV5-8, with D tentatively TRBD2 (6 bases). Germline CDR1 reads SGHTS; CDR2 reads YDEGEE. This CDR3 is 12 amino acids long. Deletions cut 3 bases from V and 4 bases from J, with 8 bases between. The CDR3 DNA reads TGTGCCAGCAGCTGGGACTTTTACGAGCAGTACTTC. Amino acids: CASSWDFYEQYF. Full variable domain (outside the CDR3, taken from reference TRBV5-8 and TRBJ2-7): EAGVTQSPTHLIKTRGQQATLRCSPISGHTSVYWYQQALGLGLQFLLWYDEGEERNRGNFPPRFSGRQFPNYSSELNVNALELEDSALYLCASSWDFYEQYFGPGTRLTVT.

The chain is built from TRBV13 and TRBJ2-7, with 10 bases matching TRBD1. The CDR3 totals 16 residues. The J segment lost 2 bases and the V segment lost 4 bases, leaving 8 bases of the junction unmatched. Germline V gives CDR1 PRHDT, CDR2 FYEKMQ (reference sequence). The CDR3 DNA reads TGTGCCAGCAGCTCCGGCCCGGGACAGGGGACCTACGAGCAGTACTTC. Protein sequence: CASSSGPGQGTYEQYF.

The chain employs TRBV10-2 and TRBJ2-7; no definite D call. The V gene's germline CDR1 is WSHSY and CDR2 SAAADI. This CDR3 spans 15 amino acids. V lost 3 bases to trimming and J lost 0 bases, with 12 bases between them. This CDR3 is CASSDVSVSSYEQYF. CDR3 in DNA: TGCGCCAGCAGTGACGTGAGCGTTTCCTCCTACGAGCAGTACTTC.

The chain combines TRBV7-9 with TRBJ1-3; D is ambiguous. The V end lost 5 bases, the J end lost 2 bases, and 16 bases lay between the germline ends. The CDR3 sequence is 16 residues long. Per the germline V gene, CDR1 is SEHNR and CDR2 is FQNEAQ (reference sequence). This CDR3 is CASSPPEGGAGNTIYF. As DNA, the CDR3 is TGTGCCAGCAGCCCCCCGGAGGGTGGGGCTGGAAACACCATATATTTT. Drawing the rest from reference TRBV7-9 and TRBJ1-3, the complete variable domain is DTGVSQNPRHKITKRGQNVTFRCDPISEHNRLYWYRQTLGQGPEFLTYFQNEAQLEKSRLLSDRFSAERPKGSFSTLEIQRTEQGDSAMYLCASSPPEGGAGNTIYFGEGSWLTVV.

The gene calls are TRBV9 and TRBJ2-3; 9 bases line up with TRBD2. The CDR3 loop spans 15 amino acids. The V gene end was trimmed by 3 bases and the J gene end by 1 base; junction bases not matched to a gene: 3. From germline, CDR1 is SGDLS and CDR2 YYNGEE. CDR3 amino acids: CASSERTSGTDTQYF. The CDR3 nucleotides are TGTGCCAGCAGCGAGCGGACTAGCGGCACAGATACGCAGTATTTT.

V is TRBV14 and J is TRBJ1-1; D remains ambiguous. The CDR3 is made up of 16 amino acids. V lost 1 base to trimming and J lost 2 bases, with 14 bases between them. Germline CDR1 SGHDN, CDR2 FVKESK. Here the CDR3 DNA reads TGTGCCAGCAGCCAAGCCTGGCTTGGCCATAACACTGAAGCTTTCTTT. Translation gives CASSQAWLGHNTEAFF.

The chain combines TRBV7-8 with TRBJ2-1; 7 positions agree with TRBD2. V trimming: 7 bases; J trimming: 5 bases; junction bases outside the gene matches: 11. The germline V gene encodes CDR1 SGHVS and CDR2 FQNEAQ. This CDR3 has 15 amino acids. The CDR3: CASTPRGVEDNEQFF. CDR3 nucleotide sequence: TGTGCCAGCACCCCCCGGGGGGTCGAAGACAATGAGCAGTTCTTC. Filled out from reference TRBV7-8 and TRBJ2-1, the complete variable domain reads GAGVSQSPRYKVAKRGQDVALRCDPISGHVSLFWYQQALGQGPEFLTYFQNEAQLDKSGLPSDRFFAERPEGSVSTLKIQRTQQEDSAVYLCASTPRGVEDNEQFFGPGTRLTVL.

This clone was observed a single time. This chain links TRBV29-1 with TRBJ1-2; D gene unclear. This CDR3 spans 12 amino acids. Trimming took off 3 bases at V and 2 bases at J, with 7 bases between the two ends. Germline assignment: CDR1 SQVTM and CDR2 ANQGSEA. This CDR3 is CSVDRANYGYTF. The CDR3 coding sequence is TGCAGCGTTGACAGAGCCAACTATGGCTACACCTTC.

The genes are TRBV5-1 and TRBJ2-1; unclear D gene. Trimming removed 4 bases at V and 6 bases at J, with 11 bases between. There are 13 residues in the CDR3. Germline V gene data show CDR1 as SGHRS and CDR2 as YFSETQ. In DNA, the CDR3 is TGCGCCAGCAGCCCTCCAGCGTCCAATGAGCAGTTCTTC. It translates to CASSPPASNEQFF.

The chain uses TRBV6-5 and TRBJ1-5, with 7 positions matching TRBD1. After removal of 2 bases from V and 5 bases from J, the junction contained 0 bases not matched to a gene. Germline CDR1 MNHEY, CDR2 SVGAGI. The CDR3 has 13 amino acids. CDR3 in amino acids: CASSYRGHQPQHF. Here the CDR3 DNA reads TGTGCCAGCAGTTACAGGGGGCATCAGCCCCAGCATTTT.

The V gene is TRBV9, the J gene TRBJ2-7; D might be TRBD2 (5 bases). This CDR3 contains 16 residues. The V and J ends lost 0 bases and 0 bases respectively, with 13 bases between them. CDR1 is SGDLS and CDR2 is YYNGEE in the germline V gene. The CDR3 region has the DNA TGTGCCAGCAGCGTAGGTGGGAGAGGGAGCTCCTACGAGCAGTACTTC. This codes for CASSVGGRGSSYEQYF.

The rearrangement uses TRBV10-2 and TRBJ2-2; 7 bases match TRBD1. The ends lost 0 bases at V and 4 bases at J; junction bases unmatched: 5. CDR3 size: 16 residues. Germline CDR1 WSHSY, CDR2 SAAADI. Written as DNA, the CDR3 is TGCGCCAGCAGTGAGTCCAGGACAGGTGGCACCGGGGAGCTGTTTTTT. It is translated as CASSESRTGGTGELFF.